Below, 18 T cell receptor beta chains from the same sample are listed, as sequenced in a study of molecular identifiers for immune sequencing clone quantification. TCRdb reanalysed the PCR reads using MiXCR and keeps one entry per CDR3 protein. The sample yields some 100,000 distinct CDR3 sequences, about 35% seen once. The sequenced material came from naive CD8+ T cells from blood, with Jurkat cell RNA spiked in. Subset here: FACS-sorted CD8+CD4-CCR7+CD45RA+ naive T cells. These receptors all stem from a human donor in good health. Some libraries in this study had Jurkat cell RNA spiked in.

J is TRBJ2-1 and V is TRBV4-1; the match to TRBD1 covers 7 bases. The CDR3 sequence is 15 residues long. V lost 4 bases and J lost 5; bases outside the gene matches: 8. Germline CDR1 reads MGHRA; CDR2 reads YSYEKL. For the CDR3, the DNA is TGCGCCAGCAGCCCCGACAGGGTAATTGACAATGAGCAGTTCTTC. Its translation: CASSPDRVIDNEQFF.

The chain carries TRBV12-5 and TRBJ2-5; 13 bases are a match to TRBD2. The CDR3 is made up of 16 amino acids. J gave up 1 base and V 6 bases, and 5 bases lay outside the gene matches. Germline assignment: CDR1 LGHNT and CDR2 FRNRAP. As DNA, the CDR3 is TGTGCTAGTGGGGCTGGGACTAGCGGGATCCAAGAGACCCAGTACTTC. This encodes CASGAGTSGIQETQYF.

Turning to this clonotype: With a much larger clone just one base away, this may be a read error. The final CDR3 position lacks the conserved phenylalanine or tryptophan, pointing to a likely read error. The CDR3 reads CASSLPGLGQPQHI. For the CDR3, the DNA is TGTGCCAGCAGCTTACCAGGGCTGGGTCAGCCCCAGCATATT. The V call is TRBV7-9, the J call TRBJ1-5; tentatively, D is TRBD1 (5 bases). The germline CDR1 and CDR2 sequences are SEHNR and FQNEAQ (reference sequence). This CDR3 has 14 amino acids. V was clipped by 2 bases and J by 6 bases, with 11 bases between them.

This clonotype was seen only a few times. The rearrangement uses TRBV20-1 and TRBJ2-7; D unclear. The CDR3 is made up of 10 amino acids. The germline CDR1 and CDR2 sequences are DFQATT and SNEGSKA (reference sequence). V was trimmed by 6 bases and J by 3 bases, leaving 6 bases between them. This CDR3 is CSAGRYEQYF. The CDR3 bases are TGCAGTGCCGGACGCTACGAGCAGTACTTC.

The J gene is TRBJ2-5, the V gene TRBV13; perhaps TRBD1 as D (6 bases). V was cut by 1 base and J by 7 bases, with 10 bases left in between. Looked up from germline, CDR1 is PRHDT and CDR2 is FYEKMQ (reference sequence). CDR3 length equals 13 residues. CDR3: CASSLAQGRTQYF. DNA for the CDR3: TGTGCCAGCAGCTTAGCACAGGGAAGGACCCAGTACTTC.

V gene TRBV24-1 combines with J gene TRBJ2-1; D is possibly TRBD1 or TRBD2 (5 bases each). The CDR3 runs 15 residues. The V end was cut by 4 bases, the J end by 8 bases, with 17 bases between. The germline gives CDR1 KGHDR, CDR2 SFDVKD. DNA for the CDR3: TGTGCCACCAGTGACAACTCCAATCGGGGCTATGAGCAGTTCTTC. This gives the protein CATSDNSNRGYEQFF.

This clonotype was seen a few times. The CDR3 region is CASSQDVGTYNEQFF. CDR3 DNA: TGCGCCAGCAGCCAAGATGTGGGGACCTACAATGAGCAGTTCTTC. This rearrangement joins TRBV4-3 to TRBJ2-1; no firm D call. This CDR3 is 15 amino acids long. Trimming stripped 0 bases from V and 2 bases from J, with 8 bases between. CDR1 LGHNA and CDR2 YSLEER come from the germline V gene.

In this sample, this clonotype turned up many times. CDR3 amino acids: CASSKRVQGAGVLTF. CDR3 DNA sequence: TGTGCCAGCAGCAAAAGGGTCCAGGGAGCGGGAGTTCTTACCTTC. The rearrangement joins TRBV21-1 to TRBJ2-7; TRBD2, as called in the table, went unchecked against the DNA. TRBV21-1 is marked as a pseudogene. The CDR3 extends over 15 amino acids.

This clonotype has ten or more counts. The chain recombines TRBV28 with TRBJ1-6, with D uncertain. There are 14 residues in the CDR3. V lost 3 bases, J lost 0 bases, and 3 bases lay in between. CDR1 is MDHEN, CDR2 SYDVKM, per germline. Written as DNA, the CDR3 is TGTGCCAGCAGTTTGAGCTCCTATAATTCACCCCTCCACTTT. Its translation is CASSLSSYNSPLHF.

This clonotype was recorded many times. The DNA of the CDR3 is TGTGCCAGCAGCCGACAACACCAGGGATTAACCTACGAGCAGTACTTC. This sequence encodes CASSRQHQGLTYEQYF. The chain joins TRBV6-5 to TRBJ2-7; weak D call: TRBD1 (5 bases). The CDR3 has 16 amino acids. The germline CDR1 and CDR2 sequences are MNHEY and SVGAGI. V lost 6 bases, J lost 2 bases, and 20 bases lay in between.

This clonotype was seen a handful of times. The chain employs TRBV10-3 and TRBJ1-2; D is perhaps TRBD1 (5 bases). The V and J ends lost 2 bases and 7 bases respectively, with 11 bases between them. Germline V lookup: CDR1 ENHRY, CDR2 SYGVKD. The CDR3 consists of 13 residues. As DNA, the CDR3 is TGTGCCATCAGTGAGGTTCCAGGGTCTGGCTACACCTTC. It codes for CAISEVPGSGYTF.

This clonotype was picked up many times. The rearrangement links TRBV27 to TRBJ2-3; D may correspond to TRBD1 or TRBD2 (5 bases each). CDR1 is MNHEY, CDR2 SMNVEV, per germline (reference sequence). Trimming took 3 bases from V and 4 from J, leaving 14 bases between them. This CDR3 has 15 amino acids. The CDR3 coding sequence is TGTGCCAGCAGTTTGAGGGGAAGTGGCGCAGATACGCAGTATTTT. Translated, it gives CASSLRGSGADTQYF.

The chain is built from TRBV7-6 and TRBJ2-5, with D perhaps matching TRBD1 or TRBD2 (5 bases each). The CDR3 is 15 amino acids. Germline assignment: CDR1 SGHVS and CDR2 FNYEAQ. Trimming removed 2 bases from V and 4 bases from J, with 14 bases in between. The DNA of the CDR3 is TGTGCCAGCAGCTTACACTTGGGGGAAGGAGAGACCCAGTACTTC. Protein: CASSLHLGEGETQYF.

The chain combines TRBV21-1 with TRBJ2-5; the D call TRBD1 from the table was never checked on the DNA. TRBV21-1 is marked as a pseudogene. The CDR3 runs 17 residues. CDR3: CASSKISRSPSQETQYF. The CDR3 nucleotides are TGTGCCAGCAGCAAAATAAGCCGATCCCCCTCCCAAGAGACCCAGTACTTC.

Worth noting for this clonotype: A much more abundant neighbour one base away suggests this may be a read error. The chain couples TRBV2 to TRBJ2-5, with 7 bases that match TRBD2. CDR1 and CDR2 (germline): SNHLY, FYNNEI. The CDR3 spans 14 residues. The CDR3 loop is CASSPGLSQEPQYF. The CDR3, as DNA: TGTGCCAGCAGTCCGGGACTATCACAAGAGCCCCAGTACTTC.

This clonotype has a handful of counts. The gene calls are TRBV29-1 and TRBJ2-3; 7 bases align to TRBD2. Losses at the gene ends were 7 bases for V and 6 bases for J; bases not matched to a gene: 13. There are 14 residues in the CDR3. The germline V gene encodes CDR1 SQVTM and CDR2 ANQGSEA. The CDR3 sequence: CSAHRGGGYDTQYF. CDR3 coding DNA: TGCAGCGCCCACCGAGGCGGGGGTTACGATACGCAGTATTTT.

This chain joins TRBV15 and TRBJ2-1, with D possibly TRBD1 on 5 matching bases. Per germline, CDR1 LNHNV and CDR2 YYDKDF (reference sequence). Trimming left V 3 bases short and J 4 bases short, with 10 bases between. The CDR3 runs 14 residues. The CDR3 sequence is CATSSVDTYNEQFF. CDR3 bases: TGTGCCACCAGCAGTGTGGACACATACAATGAGCAGTTCTTC.

The genes are TRBV6-6 and TRBJ2-5; 8 bases align to TRBD1. CDR1 is MNHNY, CDR2 SVGAGI, per germline (reference sequence). The CDR3 covers 11 residues. Trimming at V came to 6 bases and at J to 12 bases, leaving 6 bases not matched to a gene. The CDR3 spells CASSWDRREYF. The CDR3 nucleotides read TGTGCCAGCAGCTGGGACAGGAGGGAGTACTTC.